The rows below give T cell receptor beta chains drawn from one sample of a study of T cells after yellow fever vaccination. TCRdb re-called the 5' RACE reads with MiXCR, one entry per CDR3 protein. This repertoire shows hundreds of thousands of distinct CDR3 sequences, roughly an eighth found once; its top ten account for about 15%. This sample comprised PBMCs, obtained on the day of the yellow fever booster vaccination. These receptors were collected from a man aged 25 to 40 who received the YFV17D yellow fever vaccine. Each CDR3 is given with its conserved first and last residue. A D gene is named only where the DNA matches it firmly. The size entry is marked missing in some rows and otherwise reads once, few, many or a size class.

J gene | CDR3 length | clone size | V gene | D gene | CDR3 DNA | CDR3 protein
TRBJ2-3 | 16 | . | TRBV20-1 | TRBD2 | TGCAGTGCCCGTACCGGGACTAGCGGGAGGACAGATACGCAGTATTTT | CSARTGTSGRTDTQYF
TRBJ1-5 | 12 | . | TRBV30 | . | TGTGCCTGGAGTACCGCCGGGGGTGCCCAGCATTTT | CAWSTAGGAQHF
TRBJ2-1 | 15 | few | TRBV29-1 | . | TGCAGCACAGGTACCAAAACGACAGGAGACAATGAGCAGTTCTTC | CSTGTKTTGDNEQFF
TRBJ2-3 | 16 | few | TRBV20-1 | TRBD1 | TGCAGTGCTACCGGGACAGCCGGGTCCCGAACAGATACGCAGTATTTT | CSATGTAGSRTDTQYF
TRBJ2-5 | 13 | many | TRBV15 | . | TGTGCCACCAGCAGAGATTCTAGCGAGACCCAGTACTTC | CATSRDSSETQYF
TRBJ2-7 | 15 | many | TRBV7-6 | TRBD2 | TGTGCCAGCAGCTTAGACAGCGGGAGGGCCTACGAGCAGTACTTC | CASSLDSGRAYEQYF
TRBJ1-3 | 16 | . | TRBV20-1 | TRBD1 | TGCAGTGCTAGATTGACAGGGGTAACGACTGGAAACACCATATATTTT | CSARLTGVTTGNTIYF
TRBJ2-7 | 14 | . | TRBV29-1 | . | TGCAGCTACGCGGGAACAGGGGAGGCCTACGAGCAGTACTTC | CSYAGTGEAYEQYF
TRBJ1-1 | 15 | . | TRBV4-2 | . | TGTGCCAGCAGCCAAGACGAGGGTCGGGACACTGAAGCTTTCTTT | CASSQDEGRDTEAFF
TRBJ1-3 | 16 | . | TRBV3-1 | . | TGTGCCAGCAGCCAAGGAAAAGGGACCTCTGGAAACACCATATATTTT | CASSQGKGTSGNTIYF
TRBJ2-7 | 13 | . | TRBV19 | . | TGTGCCAGTAGCCATCAAGGGGTCTTCGAGCAGTACTTC | CASSHQGVFEQYF
TRBJ1-3 | 15 | . | TRBV28 | . | TGTGCCAGCAGTTTATTCCCCCTCTCTGGAAACACCATATATTTT | CASSLFPLSGNTIYF
TRBJ2-4 | 14 | few | TRBV11-2 | TRBD2 | TGTGCCAGCAGCTTCACTAGCGGGAGGGGCATTCAGTACTTC | CASSFTSGRGIQYF
TRBJ2-3 | 15 | . | TRBV6-2/TRBV6-3 | . | TGTGCCAGCAGTTTACGAGGGAGAGTCACAGATACGCAGTATTTT | CASSLRGRVTDTQYF
TRBJ2-1 | 14 | few | TRBV6-5 | . | TGTGCCAGCATTTCCCCAAGGACAGCTGGAGAGCAGTTCTTC | CASISPRTAGEQFF
TRBJ2-1 | 13 | . | TRBV6-5 | TRBD2 | TGTGCCAGCAGTTCCTATAAAGCGGGAGAGCAGTTCTTC | CASSSYKAGEQFF
TRBJ2-7 | 15 | . | TRBV11-2 | . | TGTGCCAGCAGCTTAGAGAACAGGGTAACCTACGAGCAGTACTTC | CASSLENRVTYEQYF
TRBJ2-7 | 16 | many | TRBV24-1 | . | TGTGCCACCAGTGATCAAGGGGATTACCAAAGCTTTCGCCTTTACTTC | CATSDQGDYQSFRLYF
TRBJ2-3 | 14 | few | TRBV10-1 | . | TGCGCCAGCAGTAAGGGGCCGAGCACAGATACGCAGTATTTT | CASSKGPSTDTQYF
TRBJ2-7 | 15 | . | TRBV20-1 | TRBD1 | TGCAGTGCTGCAGCCGGGACAGGGGGCTCGGGCGAGCAGTACTTC | CSAAAGTGGSGEQYF
TRBJ2-5 | 10 | . | TRBV20-1 | . | TGCAGTGCTAGACTTTTGGACCAGTACTTC | CSARLLDQYF
TRBJ2-6 | 18 | few | TRBV11-1 | TRBD1 | TGTGCCAGCAGCCACGACAGGGGATTTTACTCTGGGGCCAACGTCCTGACTTTC | CASSHDRGFYSGANVLTF
TRBJ2-5 | 16 | . | TRBV5-1 | . | TGCGCCAGCAGCTTGGGGGGGACCCTGCGAGGAGAGACCCAGTACTTC | CASSLGGTLRGETQYF
TRBJ2-5 | 16 | . | TRBV6-5 | TRBD2 | TGTGCCAGCAGTTATAGTGGTAGCGGGCCCCAAGAGACCCAGTACTTC | CASSYSGSGPQETQYF
TRBJ2-1 | 15 | . | TRBV2 | TRBD2 | TGTGCCAGCACCACCCAGCGGGAGGGCTGGGGTGAGCAGTTCTTC | CASTTQREGWGEQFF
TRBJ2-7 | 15 | few | TRBV12-3/TRBV12-4 | TRBD2 | TGTGCCAGCAGGGGACTAGCGGGAGCGATCTACGAGCAGTACTTC | CASRGLAGAIYEQYF
TRBJ2-3 | 15 | . | TRBV5-1 | TRBD2 | TGCGCCAGCAGCTTGGTTCCAGCGGGATCTGATACGCAGTATTTT | CASSLVPAGSDTQYF
TRBJ2-5 | 14 | . | TRBV7-9 | TRBD2 | TGTGCCAGCAGCCGGGCGGGAGGGCGAGAGACCCAGTACTTC | CASSRAGGRETQYF
TRBJ1-1 | 17 | few | TRBV6-5 | . | TGTGCCAGCAGTTACTCGATAGGCTTCGGCCGCAGCACTGAAGCTTTCTTT | CASSYSIGFGRSTEAFF
TRBJ2-1 | 15 | few | TRBV7-9 | . | TGTGCCAGCAGTGAGGCGGGCAGGGGAACCAGTGAGCAGTTCTTC | CASSEAGRGTSEQFF
TRBJ2-3 | 14 | . | TRBV20-1 | . | TGCAGTGCTAAAACTCAGCGGACCACAGATACGCAGTATTTT | CSAKTQRTTDTQYF
TRBJ2-7 | 11 | few | TRBV30 | . | TGTGCCTGGGGCAGGGGCTACGAGCAGTACTTC | CAWGRGYEQYF
TRBJ2-5 | 14 | . | TRBV28 | TRBD2 | TGTGCCAGCATGATAGCGGGAGCAGGAGAGACCCAGTACTTC | CASMIAGAGETQYF
TRBJ2-7 | 13 | many | TRBV29-1 | . | TGCAGCGTTGCCCCCGGCGGAAACTACGAGCAGTACTTC | CSVAPGGNYEQYF
TRBJ2-2 | 13 | . | TRBV7-2 | . | TGTGCCAGCAGCTTTAGAAGGCCCGGGGAGCTGTTTTTT | CASSFRRPGELFF
TRBJ2-3 | 15 | few | TRBV6-5 | . | TGTGCCAGCAGTTACAGCGGGCTCCAAGGAGATACGCAGTATTTT | CASSYSGLQGDTQYF
TRBJ2-7 | 15 | . | TRBV20-1 | TRBD2 | TGCAGTGCTAGGATCAGCGGGAGTGGGACCTACGAGCAGTACTTC | CSARISGSGTYEQYF
TRBJ2-7 | 13 | few | TRBV6-5 | . | TGTGCCAGCAGTTACTCCGGACGTGGGGAGCAGTACTTC | CASSYSGRGEQYF
TRBJ1-1 | 13 | . | TRBV15 | . | TGTGCCACCAACGGTTGGGGGAGCACTGAAGCTTTCTTT | CATNGWGSTEAFF
TRBJ2-5 | 13 | few | TRBV20-1 | TRBD2 | TGCAGTGTTGCGCGGGAGATCGGGGCGACCCAGTACTTC | CSVAREIGATQYF
TRBJ2-7 | 15 | few | TRBV20-1 | . | TGCAGTGCTAGATCAGGACACGTGAGTTCCTACGAGCAGTACTTC | CSARSGHVSSYEQYF
TRBJ2-2 | 14 | . | TRBV2 | TRBD2 | TGTGCCAGTCTAGCGGGAGTAATGGACGGGGAGCTGTTTTTT | CASLAGVMDGELFF
TRBJ1-2 | 16 | . | TRBV20-1 | . | TGCAGTGCTAGAGACTTCCTCGCAGGGAGGTCCCATGGCTACACCTTC | CSARDFLAGRSHGYTF
TRBJ1-5 | 13 | many | TRBV6-1 | . | TGTGCCAGCGGCAGGGCCCACAATCAGCCCCAGCATTTT | CASGRAHNQPQHF
TRBJ1-2 | 12 | . | TRBV14 | . | TGTGCCAGCAGCCAAGCTTATCGGGGCTACACCTTC | CASSQAYRGYTF
TRBJ2-6 | 17 | few | TRBV18 | TRBD2 | TGTGCCAGCTCACCGCTAGCGGGCCACTCTGGGGCCAACGTCCTGACTTTC | CASSPLAGHSGANVLTF
TRBJ2-1 | 16 | . | TRBV11-2 | . | TGTGCCAGCAGCAGAAAGGGGGGGCGGCACGAGAATGAGCAGTTCTTC | CASSRKGGRHENEQFF
TRBJ2-7 | 14 | . | TRBV6-1 | TRBD2 | TGTGCCAGTAAGATAGCGGGAGGGAGTTACGAGCAGTACTTC | CASKIAGGSYEQYF
TRBJ2-1 | 13 | . | TRBV14 | . | TGTGCCAGCAGCCTATTACCCCAGGGGGGGAACTTCTTC | CASSLLPQGGNFF
TRBJ2-7 | 16 | few | TRBV7-2 | . | TGTGCCAGCAGCTTAATCCCGGGCAGAGATCCTTACGAGCAGTACTTC | CASSLIPGRDPYEQYF
TRBJ1-2 | 12 | . | TRBV30 | . | TGTGCCTGGAGTGGGGGGGGTTGGGGCTACACCTTC | CAWSGGGWGYTF
TRBJ2-3 | 16 | few | TRBV14 | TRBD2 | TGTGCCAGCAGCCGTTTGTTTGGGACTACGACAGATACGCAGTATTTT | CASSRLFGTTTDTQYF
TRBJ2-7 | 10 | few | TRBV29-1 | . | TGCAGCGCTGTCTCCTACGAGCAGTACTTC | CSAVSYEQYF